This T cell receptor beta chain came from a study of graft-versus-host responses after intestinal transplantation. Study-level background: The whole recipient group had anti-thymocyte globulin induction followed by tacrolimus and steroids for about three years.

Study-level points and caveats: The study found high graft-versus-host to host-versus-graft clonal ratios in allografts of patients with graft-donor T cell macrochimerism. Peak circulating GvH clone levels were associated with early post-transplant HvG declines. Recipient bone marrow held GvH clones, some seen earlier in ileum or blood.

Germline CDR1 and CDR2: SGHAT and FQNNGV. The trim removed 3 bases at V and 4 bases at J, leaving 2 bases unmatched. This CDR3 is 16 amino acids long. Data came from immunoSEQ multiplex PCR; TCRdb stores just in-frame clones and leaves some out. The sample contains tens of thousands of clones, around 96% of which appear only once. Worth noting for this clone: Its antigen remains unknown.

The rearrangement links TRBV11-2 to TRBJ2-2; 13 nucleotides line up with TRBD2. Sequenced material: PBMCs, taken 16 days after intestinal transplant. The clonotype was recovered from a human patient who received an intestinal transplant, so some T cells may come from the graft donor. The DNA for the CDR3 is TGTGCCAGCAGCTTCGGACTAGCGGGAGTCACCGGGGAGCTGTTTTTT. Its protein product is CASSFGLAGVTGELFF.